This T cell receptor (beta chain) is drawn from a study of cytomegalovirus exposure and HLA in healthy donors. Overall study findings and caveats: A missense DCLRE1C variant was associated with V- and J-gene trimming of TCR beta chains in a later analysis, and an independent cohort replicated the association. In the analysis, some V segments, TRBV6-2 and TRBV6-3 included, were excluded as indistinguishable. Reportedly, cytomegalovirus status was diagnosed with high sensitivity and specificity.

On this clone: As yet, its antigen is unknown.

Each donor's status was that of a healthy bone marrow donor. The PCR contained 60 Vbeta and 13 Jbeta primers. Some clones are missing from TCRdb's copy, which holds only in-frame ones; the method was immunoSEQ multiplex PCR. The table includes 100,000 to 130,000 clones, 77% detected once. Germline V gives CDR1 MGHDK, CDR2 SYGVNS. With 2 bases removed from V and 0 bases from J, the gap between germline ends came to 8 bases. The CDR3 spans 15 residues. Source material: PBMCs. The rearrangement joins TRBV25-1 to TRBJ2-1; tentatively, D is TRBD2 (6 bases). This TCR came from a male donor in good health and CMV-seronegative. The CDR3 DNA follows: TGTGCCAGCAGTGAAGCAGCGGGCTCCTACAATGAGCAGTTCTTC. This encodes CASSEAAGSYNEQFF. The full variable domain, with the rest looked up from reference TRBV25-1 and TRBJ2-1, is EADIYQTPRYLVIGTGKKITLECSQTMGHDKMYWYQQDPGMELHLIHYSYGVNSTEKGDLSSESTVSRIRTEHFPLTLESARPSHTSQYLCASSEAAGSYNEQFFGPGTRLTVL.